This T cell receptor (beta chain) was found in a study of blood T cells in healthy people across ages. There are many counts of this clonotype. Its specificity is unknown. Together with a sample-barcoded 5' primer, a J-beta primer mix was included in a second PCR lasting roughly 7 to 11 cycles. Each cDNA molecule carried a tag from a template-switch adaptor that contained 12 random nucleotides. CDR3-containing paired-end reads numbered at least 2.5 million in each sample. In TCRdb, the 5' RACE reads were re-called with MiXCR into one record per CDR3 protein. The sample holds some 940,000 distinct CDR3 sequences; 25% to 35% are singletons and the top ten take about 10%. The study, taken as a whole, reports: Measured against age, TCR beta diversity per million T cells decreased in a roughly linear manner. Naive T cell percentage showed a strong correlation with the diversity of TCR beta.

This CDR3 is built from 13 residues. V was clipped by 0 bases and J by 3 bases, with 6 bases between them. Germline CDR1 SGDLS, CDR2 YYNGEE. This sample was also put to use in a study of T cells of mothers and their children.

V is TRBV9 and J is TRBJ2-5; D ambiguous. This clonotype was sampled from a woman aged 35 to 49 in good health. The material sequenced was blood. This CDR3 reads CASSVAEEETQYF. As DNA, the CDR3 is TGTGCCAGCAGCGTAGCTGAGGAAGAGACCCAGTACTTC. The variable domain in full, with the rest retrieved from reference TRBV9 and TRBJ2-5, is DSGVTQTPKHLITATGQRVTLRCSPRSGDLSVYWYQQSLDQGLQFLIQYYNGEERAKGNILERFSAQQFPDLHSELNLSSLELGDSALYFCASSVAEEETQYFGPGTRLLVL.